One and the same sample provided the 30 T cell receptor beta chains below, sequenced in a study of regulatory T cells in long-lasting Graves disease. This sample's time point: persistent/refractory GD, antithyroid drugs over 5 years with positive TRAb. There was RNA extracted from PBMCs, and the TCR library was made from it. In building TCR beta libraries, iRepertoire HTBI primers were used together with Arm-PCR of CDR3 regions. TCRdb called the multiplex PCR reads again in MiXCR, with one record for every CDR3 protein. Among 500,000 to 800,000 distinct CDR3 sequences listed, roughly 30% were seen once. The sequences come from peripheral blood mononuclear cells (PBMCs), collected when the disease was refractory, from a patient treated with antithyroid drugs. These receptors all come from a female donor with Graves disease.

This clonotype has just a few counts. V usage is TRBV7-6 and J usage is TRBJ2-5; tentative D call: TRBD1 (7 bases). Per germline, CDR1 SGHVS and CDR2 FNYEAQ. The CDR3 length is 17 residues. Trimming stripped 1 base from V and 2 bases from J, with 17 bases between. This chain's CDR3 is CASSLVAAGGLQETQYF. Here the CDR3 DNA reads TGTGCCAGCAGCTTAGTAGCCGCAGGGGGGCTTCAAGAGACCCAGTACTTC.

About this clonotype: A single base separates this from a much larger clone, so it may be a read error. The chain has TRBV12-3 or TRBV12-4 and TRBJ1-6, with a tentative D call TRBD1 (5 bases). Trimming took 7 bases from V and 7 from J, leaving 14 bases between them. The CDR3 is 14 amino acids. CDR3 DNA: TGTGCCAGCAATCCTGTCCCAGGGAATTCACCCCTCCACTTT. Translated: CASNPVPGNSPLHF.

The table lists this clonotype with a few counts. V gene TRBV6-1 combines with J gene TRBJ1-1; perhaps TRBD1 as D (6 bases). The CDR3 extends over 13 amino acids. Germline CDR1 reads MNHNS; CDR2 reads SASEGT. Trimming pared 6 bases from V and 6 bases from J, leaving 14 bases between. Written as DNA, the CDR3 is TGTGCCAGCAGCCAAACCGGGACACCTGAAGCTTTCTTT. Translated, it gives CASSQTGTPEAFF.

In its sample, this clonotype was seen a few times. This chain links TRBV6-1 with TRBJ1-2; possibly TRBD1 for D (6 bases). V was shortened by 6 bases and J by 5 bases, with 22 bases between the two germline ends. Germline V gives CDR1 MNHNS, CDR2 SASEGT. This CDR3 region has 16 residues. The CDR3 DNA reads TGTGCCAGCAGAAAGGGGGGCAACTCCCTGGGTTATGGCTACACCTTC. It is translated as CASRKGGNSLGYGYTF.

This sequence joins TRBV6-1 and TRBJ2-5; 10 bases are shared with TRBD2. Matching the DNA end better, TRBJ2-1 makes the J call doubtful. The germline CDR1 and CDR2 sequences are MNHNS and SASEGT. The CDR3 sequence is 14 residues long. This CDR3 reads CASQQGLANNEQFF. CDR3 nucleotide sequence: TGTGCCAGCCAACAGGGACTAGCGAACAATGAGCAGTTCTTC.

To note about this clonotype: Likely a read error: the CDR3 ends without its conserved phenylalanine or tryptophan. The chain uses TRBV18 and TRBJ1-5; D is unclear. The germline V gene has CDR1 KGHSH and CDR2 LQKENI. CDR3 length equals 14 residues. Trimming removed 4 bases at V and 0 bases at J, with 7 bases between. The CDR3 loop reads CASSRGNSNQPQHS. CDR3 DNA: TGTGCCAGCTCACGTGGAAATAGCAATCAGCCCCAGCATTCT.

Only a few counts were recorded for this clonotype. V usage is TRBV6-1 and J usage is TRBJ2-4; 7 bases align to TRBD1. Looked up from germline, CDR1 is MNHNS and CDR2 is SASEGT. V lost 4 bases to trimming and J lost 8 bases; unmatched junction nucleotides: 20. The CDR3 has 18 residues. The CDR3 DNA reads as TGTGCCAGCAGTGCGCCCACACCGGGACAGAGTAGCTGGGACATTCAGTACTTC. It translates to CASSAPTPGQSSWDIQYF.

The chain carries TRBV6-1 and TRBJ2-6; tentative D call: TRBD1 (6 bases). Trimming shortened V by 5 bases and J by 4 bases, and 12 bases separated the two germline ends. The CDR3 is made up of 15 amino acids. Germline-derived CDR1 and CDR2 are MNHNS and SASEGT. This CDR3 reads CASSQTGSGANVLTF. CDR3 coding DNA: TGTGCCAGCAGTCAAACAGGGTCAGGGGCCAACGTCCTGACTTTC.

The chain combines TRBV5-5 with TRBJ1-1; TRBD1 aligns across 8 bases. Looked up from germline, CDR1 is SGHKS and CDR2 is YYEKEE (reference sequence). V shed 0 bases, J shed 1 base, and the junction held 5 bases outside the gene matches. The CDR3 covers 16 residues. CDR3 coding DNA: TGTGCCAGCAGCTTGGTTCCGGGACAGGCGAACACTGAAGCTTTCTTT. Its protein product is CASSLVPGQANTEAFF.

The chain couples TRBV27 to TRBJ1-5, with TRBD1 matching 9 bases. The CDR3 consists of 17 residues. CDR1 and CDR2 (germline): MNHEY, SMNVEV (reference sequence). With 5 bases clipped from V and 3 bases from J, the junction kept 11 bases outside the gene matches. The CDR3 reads CASSPRPGQGDNQPQHF. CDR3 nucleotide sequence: TGTGCCAGCAGTCCCCGGCCGGGACAGGGCGACAATCAGCCCCAGCATTTT.

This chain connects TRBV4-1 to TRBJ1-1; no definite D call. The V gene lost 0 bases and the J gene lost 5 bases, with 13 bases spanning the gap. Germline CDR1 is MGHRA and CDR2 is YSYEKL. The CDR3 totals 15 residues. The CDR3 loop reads CASSQEWTSGTEAFF. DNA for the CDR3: TGCGCCAGCAGCCAAGAGTGGACGTCGGGAACTGAAGCTTTCTTT.

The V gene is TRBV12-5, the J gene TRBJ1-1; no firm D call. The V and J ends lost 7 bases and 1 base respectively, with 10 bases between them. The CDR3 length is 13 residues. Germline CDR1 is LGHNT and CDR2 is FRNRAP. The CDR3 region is CASASSSNTEAFF. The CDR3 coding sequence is TGTGCTAGTGCCTCTAGCTCGAACACTGAAGCTTTCTTT.

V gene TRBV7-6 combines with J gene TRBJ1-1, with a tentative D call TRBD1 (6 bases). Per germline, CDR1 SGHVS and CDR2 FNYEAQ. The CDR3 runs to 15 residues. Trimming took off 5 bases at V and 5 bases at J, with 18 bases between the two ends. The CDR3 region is CASSQRVGGGTEAFF. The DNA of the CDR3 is TGTGCCAGCAGCCAAAGAGTGGGGGGCGGAACTGAAGCTTTCTTT.

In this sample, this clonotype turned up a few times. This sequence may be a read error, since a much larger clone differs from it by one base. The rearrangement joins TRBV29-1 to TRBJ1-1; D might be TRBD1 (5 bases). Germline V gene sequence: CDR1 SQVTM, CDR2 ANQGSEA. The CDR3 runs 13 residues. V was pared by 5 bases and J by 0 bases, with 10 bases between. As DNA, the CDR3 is TGCAGCGTTCCGGGACGGATGAACACTGAAGCTTTCTTT. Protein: CSVPGRMNTEAFF.

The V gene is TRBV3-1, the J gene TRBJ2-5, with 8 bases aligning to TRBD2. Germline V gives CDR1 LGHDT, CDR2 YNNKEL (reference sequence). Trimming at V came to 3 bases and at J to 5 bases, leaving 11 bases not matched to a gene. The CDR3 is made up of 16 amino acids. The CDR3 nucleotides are TGTGCCAGCAGCCAGAGATTAGCGGGAAGAGGGGAGACCCAGTACTTC. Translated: CASSQRLAGRGETQYF.

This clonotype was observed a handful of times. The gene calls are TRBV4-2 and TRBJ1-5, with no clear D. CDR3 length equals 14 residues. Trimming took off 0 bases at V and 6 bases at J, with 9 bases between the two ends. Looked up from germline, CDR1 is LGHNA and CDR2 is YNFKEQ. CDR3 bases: TGTGCCAGCAGCCAAGATTTGGGAGCTCAGCCCCAGCATTTT. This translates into CASSQDLGAQPQHF.

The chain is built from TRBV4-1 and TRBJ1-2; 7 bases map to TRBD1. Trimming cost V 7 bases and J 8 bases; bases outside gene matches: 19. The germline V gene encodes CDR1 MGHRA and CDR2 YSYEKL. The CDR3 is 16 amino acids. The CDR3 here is CASTLQGDFLAGGYTF. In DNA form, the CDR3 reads TGCGCCAGCACTCTCCAGGGGGATTTCCTGGCCGGAGGCTACACCTTC.

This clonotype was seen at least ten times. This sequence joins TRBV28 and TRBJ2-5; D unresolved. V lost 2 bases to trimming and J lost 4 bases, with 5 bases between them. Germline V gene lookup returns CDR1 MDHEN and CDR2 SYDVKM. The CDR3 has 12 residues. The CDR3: CASSLSSETQYF. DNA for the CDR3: TGTGCCAGCAGTTTAAGTTCAGAGACCCAGTACTTC.

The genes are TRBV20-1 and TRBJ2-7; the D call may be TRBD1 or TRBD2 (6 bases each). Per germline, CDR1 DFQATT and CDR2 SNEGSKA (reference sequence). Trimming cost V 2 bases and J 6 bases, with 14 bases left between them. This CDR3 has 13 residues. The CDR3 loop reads CSARRGVDSEQYF. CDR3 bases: TGCAGTGCTAGAAGGGGGGTGGACTCCGAGCAGTACTTC.

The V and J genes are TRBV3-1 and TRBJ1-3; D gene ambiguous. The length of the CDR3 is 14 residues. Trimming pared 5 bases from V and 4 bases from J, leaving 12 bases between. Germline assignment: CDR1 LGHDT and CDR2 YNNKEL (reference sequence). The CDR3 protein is CASSGGQPGNTIYF. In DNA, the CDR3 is TGTGCCAGCAGCGGTGGGCAGCCCGGAAACACCATATATTTT.

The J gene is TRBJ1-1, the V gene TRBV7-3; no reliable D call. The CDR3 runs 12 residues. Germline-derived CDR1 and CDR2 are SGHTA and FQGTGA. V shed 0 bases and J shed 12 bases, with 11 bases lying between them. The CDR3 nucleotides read TGTGCCAGCAGCTTAACGGAAGGGAAAACTTTCTTT. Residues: CASSLTEGKTFF.

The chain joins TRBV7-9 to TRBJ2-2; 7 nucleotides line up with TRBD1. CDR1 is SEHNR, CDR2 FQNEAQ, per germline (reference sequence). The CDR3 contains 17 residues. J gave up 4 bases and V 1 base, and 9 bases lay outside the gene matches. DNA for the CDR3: TGTGCCAGCAGCTTAGGCAGGGGGAGTGAGAGCACCGGGGAGCTGTTTTTT. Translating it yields CASSLGRGSESTGELFF.

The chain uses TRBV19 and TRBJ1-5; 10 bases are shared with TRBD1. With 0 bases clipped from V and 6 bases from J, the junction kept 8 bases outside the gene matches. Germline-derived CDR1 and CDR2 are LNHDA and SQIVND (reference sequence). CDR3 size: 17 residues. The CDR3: CASSIEGGGTGAQPQHF. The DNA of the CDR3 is TGTGCCAGTAGTATAGAGGGTGGCGGGACAGGGGCTCAGCCCCAGCATTTT. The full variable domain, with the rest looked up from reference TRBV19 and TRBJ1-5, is DGGITQSPKYLFRKEGQNVTLSCEQNLNHDAMYWYRQDPGQGLRLIYYSQIVNDFQKGDIAEGYSVSREKKESFPLTVTSAQKNPTAFYLCASSIEGGGTGAQPQHFGDGTRLSIL.

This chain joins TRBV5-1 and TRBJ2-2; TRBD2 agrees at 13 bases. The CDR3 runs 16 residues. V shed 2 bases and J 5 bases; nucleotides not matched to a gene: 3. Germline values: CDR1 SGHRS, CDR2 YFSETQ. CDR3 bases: TGCGCCAGCAGCTTACTAGCGGGAGGGCCGACCGGGGAGCTGTTTTTT. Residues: CASSLLAGGPTGELFF.

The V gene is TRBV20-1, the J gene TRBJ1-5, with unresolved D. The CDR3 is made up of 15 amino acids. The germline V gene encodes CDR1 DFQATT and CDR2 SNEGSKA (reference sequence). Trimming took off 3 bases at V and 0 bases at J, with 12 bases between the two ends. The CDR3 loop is CSASQGRNSNQPQHF. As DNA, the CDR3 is TGCAGTGCTAGTCAAGGCCGGAATAGCAATCAGCCCCAGCATTTT.

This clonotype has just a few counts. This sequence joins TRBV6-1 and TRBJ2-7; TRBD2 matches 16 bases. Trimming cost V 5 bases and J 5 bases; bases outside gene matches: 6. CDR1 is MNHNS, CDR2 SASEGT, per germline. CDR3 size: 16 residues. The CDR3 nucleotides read TGTGCCAGCAGTCCGGGACTAGCGGGAGGGATGGACGAGCAGTACTTC. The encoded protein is CASSPGLAGGMDEQYF.

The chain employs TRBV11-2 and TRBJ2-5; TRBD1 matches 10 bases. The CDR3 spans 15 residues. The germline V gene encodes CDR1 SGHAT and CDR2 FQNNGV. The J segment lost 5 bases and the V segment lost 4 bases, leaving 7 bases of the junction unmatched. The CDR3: CASSSDRGRSETQYF. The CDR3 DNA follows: TGTGCCAGCAGCTCCGACAGGGGGCGGTCGGAGACCCAGTACTTC.

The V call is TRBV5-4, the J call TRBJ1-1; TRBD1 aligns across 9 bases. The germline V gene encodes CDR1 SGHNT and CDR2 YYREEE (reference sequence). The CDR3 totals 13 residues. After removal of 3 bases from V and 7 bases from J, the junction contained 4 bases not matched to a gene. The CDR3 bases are TGTGCCAGCAGCTCGGGACAGGGAATTGAAGCTTTCTTT. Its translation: CASSSGQGIEAFF.

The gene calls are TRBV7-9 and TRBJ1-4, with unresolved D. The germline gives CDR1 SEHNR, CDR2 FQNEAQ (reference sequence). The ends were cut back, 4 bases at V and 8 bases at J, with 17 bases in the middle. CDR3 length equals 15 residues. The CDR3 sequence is CASSSRAGEVEKLFF. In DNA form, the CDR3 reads TGTGCCAGCAGCTCAAGGGCCGGGGAGGTGGAAAAACTGTTTTTT.

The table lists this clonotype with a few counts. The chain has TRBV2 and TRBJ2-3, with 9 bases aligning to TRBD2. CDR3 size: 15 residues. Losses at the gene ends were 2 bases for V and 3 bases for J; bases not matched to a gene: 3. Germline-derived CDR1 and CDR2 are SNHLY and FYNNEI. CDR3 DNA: TGTGCCAGCAGTGAATTAACTAGCGGGACAGATACGCAGTATTTT. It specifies CASSELTSGTDTQYF.